This TCR beta chain was sequenced for a study of vaccination and CD4 T cells after COVID-19. Overall study: Overlapping peptides covering the spike proteins of SARS-CoV-2, HCoV-NL63, HCoV-OC43 and HCoV-229E were added to stimulate cells.

Treatment defined: roughly ten-day PBMC culture with coronavirus spike peptide pools or control peptides (ViraFEST assay). In the ViraFEST assay, peptide-pool expansion preceded TCR sequencing of expanded clonotypes. Wells contained 2 million or so PBMCs each, and these were cultured with roughly 9.9 IU/ml IL-2 and around 10 ug/ml peptide pools. With the Oncomine TCR Beta short-read assay, DNA from cultured CD4+ T cells was sequenced. TCRdb reprocessed the PCR reads with MiXCR, giving one entry per CDR3 protein. The repertoire includes about 12,000 distinct CDR3 sequences, roughly 74% of them detected once, and less than 40% sits in the top ten. CDR3 length: 17 amino acids. V lost 5 bases, J lost 7 bases, and 24 bases lay in between. The V gene's germline CDR1 is LNHDA and CDR2 SQIVND (reference sequence). Study-wide results and caveats: It was observed that, in convalescent patients, a median about 90% of reactive clones arose only post-vaccination.

Concerning this clonotype: Its target is unknown.

Source material: CD4+ T cells from blood, cultured in vitro. The sequence derives from a human donor who had recovered from COVID-19. V gene TRBV19 combines with J gene TRBJ1-5; D might be TRBD1 (5 bases). DNA of the CDR3: TGTGCCAGTAGTTTCTCCCCGGCCTCAGGGATCAGGCAGCCCCAGCATTTT. It is translated as CASSFSPASGIRQPQHF.